These 2 T cell receptor beta chains came from one sample sequenced in a study of PD-L1 blockade in urothelial cancer. Generated by immunoSEQ multiplex PCR, the TCRdb table keeps only in-frame clones and is missing some. The data hold some 45,000 clones, with around 89% observed a single time. Sequenced material: PBMCs, taken around atezolizumab (anti-PD-L1) treatment. The receptor set was obtained from an older man with urothelial cancer.

V usage is TRBV9 and J usage is TRBJ2-1; no firm D call. Trimming took off 0 bases at V and 3 bases at J, with 13 bases between the two ends. CDR3 length equals 16 residues. CDR1 and CDR2 (germline): SGDLS, YYNGEE. CDR3 sequence: CASSVGAATDYNEQFF. As DNA, the CDR3 is TGTGCCAGCAGCGTAGGCGCAGCGACCGACTACAATGAGCAGTTCTTC.

This clone was found a few times. The CDR3 protein is CASSLTGSIYEQYF. The DNA of the CDR3 is TGTGCCAGCAGCTTAACAGGGAGTATCTACGAGCAGTACTTC. The chain couples TRBV7-8 to TRBJ2-7; D might be TRBD1 (6 bases). CDR3 length equals 14 residues. Trimming stripped 2 bases from V and 3 bases from J, with 11 bases between. The germline V gene has CDR1 SGHVS and CDR2 FQNEAQ.